This T cell receptor beta chain was sequenced during a study of metastatic and nonmetastatic thyroid tumors. TCRdb used MiXCR to call clones anew from the PCR reads. There are tens of thousands of clones in the sample; under 20% occur only once, and 10% lies in the top ten. Ten or more counts support this clone. Antigen specificity is unknown. Findings and limits, study-wide: In blood and tumor, TCR beta diversity was reportedly significantly higher in malignant thyroid tumors than in benign nodules.

Trimming removed 4 bases at V and 7 bases at J, with 16 bases between. Germline CDR1 is MNHNS and CDR2 is SASEGT. This CDR3 spans 14 amino acids. Thyroid surgery was performed in patients who had received no treatment beforehand. The sequencing input was blood. This receptor was taken from a female donor with papillary thyroid cancer or a benign thyroid nodule (not recorded which). Some clones in this sample may be carry-over from other donors' samples. The J gene is TRBJ1-1, the V gene TRBV6-1; maybe TRBD1 (6 bases). CDR3 in amino acids: CASSVSGEGVEAFF. CDR3 nucleotides: TGTGCCAGCAGTGTTTCAGGGGAAGGGGTTGAAGCTTTCTTT.